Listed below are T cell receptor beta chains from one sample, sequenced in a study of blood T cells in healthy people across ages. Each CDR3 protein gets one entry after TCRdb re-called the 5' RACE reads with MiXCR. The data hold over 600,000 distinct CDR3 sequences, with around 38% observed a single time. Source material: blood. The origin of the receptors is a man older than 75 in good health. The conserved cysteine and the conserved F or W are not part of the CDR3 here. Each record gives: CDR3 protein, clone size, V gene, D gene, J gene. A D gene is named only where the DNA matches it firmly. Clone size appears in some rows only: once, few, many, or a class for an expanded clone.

CDR3aa: ASSTASYEDTQY; abundance: once; v_gene: TRBV28; d_gene: -; j_gene: TRBJ2-3
CDR3aa: ASSEYAAIISTDAQY; abundance: -; v_gene: TRBV10-1; d_gene: -; j_gene: TRBJ2-3
CDR3aa: ASSVAPGGNYEQY; abundance: -; v_gene: TRBV9; d_gene: TRBD1; j_gene: -
CDR3aa: ASSQVGTGGSYEQY; abundance: -; v_gene: TRBV3-1; d_gene: TRBD1; j_gene: TRBJ2-7
CDR3aa: ASSSLARRRTGELF; abundance: few; v_gene: TRBV6-5; d_gene: -; j_gene: TRBJ2-2
CDR3aa: SATATYEQY; abundance: many; v_gene: TRBV29-1; d_gene: -; j_gene: TRBJ2-7
CDR3aa: ASRSQIYNEQF; abundance: -; v_gene: TRBV7-2; d_gene: -; j_gene: TRBJ2-1
CDR3aa: ATRRTGHSETQY; abundance: few; v_gene: TRBV15; d_gene: -; j_gene: TRBJ2-5
CDR3aa: SAPLAGGRNEQF; abundance: few; v_gene: TRBV20-1; d_gene: TRBD2; j_gene: TRBJ2-1
CDR3aa: ASSRDVYSYNSPLH; abundance: few; v_gene: TRBV6-5; d_gene: -; j_gene: TRBJ1-6
CDR3aa: ASSLRTRSDTQY; abundance: once; v_gene: TRBV2; d_gene: TRBD2; j_gene: TRBJ2-3